A single sample gave rise to the 7 T cell receptor beta chains below, sequenced in a study of T-cell memory formation after mild COVID-19. TCRdb fed the 5' RACE reads into MiXCR, producing one record per CDR3 protein. The sample includes around 530,000 distinct CDR3 sequences, less than 25% of them seen just once. The sequenced material came from PBMCs or a T cell subset sorted from them (not recorded which). All receptors come from an adult woman who had mild COVID-19 (a few samples of this study predate the infection). Cell type and time point are not known.

This clonotype appeared a few times. This chain links TRBV7-9 with TRBJ2-1; D unresolved. This CDR3 contains 16 residues. V lost 3 bases and J lost 3, with 15 bases in between. Germline CDR1 is SEHNR and CDR2 is FQNEAQ (reference sequence). The CDR3 DNA is TGTGCCAGCAGCTTTGTGGCGGTAATTTACTACAATGAGCAGTTCTTC. Translation: CASSFVAVIYYNEQFF.

The CDR3 loop is CASSRPSGENTGELFF. CDR3 bases: TGTGCCAGCAGCCGTCCGTCGGGGGAGAACACCGGGGAGCTGTTTTTT. The chain joins TRBV3-1 to TRBJ2-2; TRBD2 might be the D (6 bases). This CDR3 is built from 16 residues. The germline V gene has CDR1 LGHDT and CDR2 YNNKEL (reference sequence). Trimming took 4 bases from V and 1 from J, leaving 13 bases between them. Combining the CDR3 with reference TRBV3-1 and TRBJ2-2 gives the whole variable domain DTAVSQTPKYLVTQMGNDKSIKCEQNLGHDTMYWYKQDSKKFLKIMFSYNNKELIINETVPNRFSPKSPDKAHLNLHINSLELGDSAVYFCASSRPSGENTGELFFGEGSRLTVL.

This clonotype showed up many times. The chain joins TRBV7-6 to TRBJ2-3, with TRBD2 matching over 8 bases. This CDR3 is built from 15 residues. V lost 5 bases, J lost 0 bases, and 4 bases stayed unmatched. CDR1 SGHVS and CDR2 FNYEAQ come from the germline V gene. CDR3 sequence reads: CASSPTGGSTDTQYF. Written as DNA, the CDR3 is TGTGCCAGCAGCCCCACGGGAGGGAGCACAGATACGCAGTATTTT.

The V call is TRBV2, the J call TRBJ2-1, with TRBD1 identical over 8 bases. Trimming at V came to 6 bases and at J to 0 bases, leaving 7 bases not matched to a gene. Germline V gene sequence: CDR1 SNHLY, CDR2 FYNNEI. The CDR3 consists of 16 residues. In nucleotides, the CDR3 is TGTGCCAGCAGGGACAGGGCTACTCGCTCCTACAATGAGCAGTTCTTC. It is translated as CASRDRATRSYNEQFF. Combining the CDR3 with reference TRBV2 and TRBJ2-1 gives the whole variable domain EPEVTQTPSHQVTQMGQEVILRCVPISNHLYFYWYRQILGQKVEFLVSFYNNEISEKSEIFDDQFSVERPDGSNFTLKIRSTKLEDSAMYFCASRDRATRSYNEQFFGPGTRLTVL.

This clonotype was recorded a few times. The chain combines TRBV2 with TRBJ2-3; 7 positions match TRBD1. V shed 2 bases and J 5 bases; nucleotides not matched to a gene: 4. The CDR3 length is 14 residues. CDR1 SNHLY and CDR2 FYNNEI come from the germline V gene. As DNA, the CDR3 is TGTGCCAGCAGTGAAAGGGGGCATGGAGATACGCAGTATTTT. This translates into CASSERGHGDTQYF.

The rearrangement links TRBV12-3 or TRBV12-4 to TRBJ2-2; TRBD1 matches 7 bases. Trimming removed 6 bases from V and 4 bases from J; junction bases left unmatched: 14. The CDR3 is 17 amino acids. The CDR3 spells CASSLWPDRELTGELFF. The CDR3 DNA reads TGTGCCAGCAGCCTTTGGCCTGACAGGGAGCTCACCGGGGAGCTGTTTTTT.

In its sample, this clonotype was seen a few times. The chain couples TRBV4-1 to TRBJ2-1; no clear D gene. This CDR3 contains 14 residues. V gave up 2 bases and J gave up 10 bases, with 15 bases separating them. Germline loops: CDR1 MGHRA, CDR2 YSYEKL. The CDR3: CASSQQGLRPEQFF. CDR3 sequence (DNA): TGCGCCAGCAGCCAACAAGGGCTCAGGCCAGAGCAGTTCTTC.